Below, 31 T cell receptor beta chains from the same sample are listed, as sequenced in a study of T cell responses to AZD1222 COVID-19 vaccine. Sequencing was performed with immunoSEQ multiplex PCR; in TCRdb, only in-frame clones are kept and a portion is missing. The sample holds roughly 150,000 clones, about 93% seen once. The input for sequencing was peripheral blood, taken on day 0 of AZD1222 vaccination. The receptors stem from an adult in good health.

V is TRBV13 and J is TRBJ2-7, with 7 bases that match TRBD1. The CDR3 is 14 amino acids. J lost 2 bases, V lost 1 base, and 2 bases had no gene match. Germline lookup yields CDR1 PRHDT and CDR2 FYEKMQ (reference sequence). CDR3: CASSLDQGAYEQYF. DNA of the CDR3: TGTGCCAGCAGCTTAGACCAGGGGGCCTACGAGCAGTACTTC.

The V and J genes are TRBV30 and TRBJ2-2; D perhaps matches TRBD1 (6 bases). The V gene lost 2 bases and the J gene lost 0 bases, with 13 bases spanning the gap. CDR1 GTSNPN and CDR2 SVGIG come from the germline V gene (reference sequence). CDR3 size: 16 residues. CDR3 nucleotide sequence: TGTGCCTGGAGTTTTCGACAGGCCGCGAACACCGGGGAGCTGTTTTTT. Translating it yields CAWSFRQAANTGELFF.

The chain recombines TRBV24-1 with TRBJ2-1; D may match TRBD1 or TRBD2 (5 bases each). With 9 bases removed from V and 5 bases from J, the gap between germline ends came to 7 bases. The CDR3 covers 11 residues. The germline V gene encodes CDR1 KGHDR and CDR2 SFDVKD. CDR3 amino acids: CATEGHNEQFF. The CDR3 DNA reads TGTGCCACCGAGGGACACAATGAGCAGTTCTTC.

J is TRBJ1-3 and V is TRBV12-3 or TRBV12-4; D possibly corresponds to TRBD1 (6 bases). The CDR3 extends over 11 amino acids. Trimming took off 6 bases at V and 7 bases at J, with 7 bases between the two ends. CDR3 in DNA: TGTGCCAGCAGGAGGGGGAACACCATATATTTT. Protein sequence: CASRRGNTIYF.

The CDR3 loop reads CASRGTGEEKLFF. The CDR3 DNA is TGTGCCAGCAGGGGGACAGGGGAGGAAAAACTGTTTTTT. The rearrangement joins TRBV2 to TRBJ1-4; 10 bases are shared with TRBD1. CDR1 and CDR2 (germline): SNHLY, FYNNEI. Trimming at V came to 6 bases and at J to 8 bases, leaving 3 bases not matched to a gene. The CDR3 has 13 residues.

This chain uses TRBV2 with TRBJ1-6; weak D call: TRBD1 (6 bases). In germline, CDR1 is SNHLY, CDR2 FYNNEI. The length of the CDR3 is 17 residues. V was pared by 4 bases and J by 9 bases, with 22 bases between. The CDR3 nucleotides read TGTGCCAGCAGTGCGAACAGGGTGGTATCTGTGGTTTCACCCCTCCACTTT. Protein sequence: CASSANRVVSVVSPLHF.

The CDR3 loop reads CASSLLMYRLAGPYEQYF. CDR3 DNA sequence: TGTGCCAGCAGTTTGCTCATGTATAGACTAGCCGGACCCTACGAGCAGTACTTC. J is TRBJ2-7 and V is TRBV5-8, with TRBD2 matching 7 bases. The CDR3 totals 18 residues. J was trimmed by 2 bases and V by 5 bases; bases with no gene match: 19. The germline V gene has CDR1 SGHTS and CDR2 YDEGEE.

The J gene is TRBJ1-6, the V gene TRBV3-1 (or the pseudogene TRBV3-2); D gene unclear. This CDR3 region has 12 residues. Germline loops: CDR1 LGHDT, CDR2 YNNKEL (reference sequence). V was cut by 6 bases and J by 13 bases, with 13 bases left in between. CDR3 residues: CASSSRAAPLHF. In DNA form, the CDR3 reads TGTGCCAGCAGTTCCCGGGCCGCTCCCCTCCACTTT.

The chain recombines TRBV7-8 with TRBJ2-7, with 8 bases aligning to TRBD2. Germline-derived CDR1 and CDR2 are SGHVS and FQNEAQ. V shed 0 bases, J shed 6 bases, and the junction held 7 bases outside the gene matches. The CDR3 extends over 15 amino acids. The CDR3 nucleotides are TGTGCCAGCAGCTTAGCGCCAGCGGGAGTTCTCGAGCAGTACTTC. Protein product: CASSLAPAGVLEQYF.

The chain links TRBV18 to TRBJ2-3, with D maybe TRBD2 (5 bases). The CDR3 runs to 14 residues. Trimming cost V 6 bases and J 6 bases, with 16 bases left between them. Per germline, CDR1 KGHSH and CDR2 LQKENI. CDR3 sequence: CASSPGISGDTQYF. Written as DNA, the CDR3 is TGTGCCAGCTCGCCCGGAATTTCGGGGGATACGCAGTATTTT.

CDR3 loop: CASSTGLREPYNEQFF. The CDR3 nucleotides read TGTGCCAGCAGCACAGGGCTTCGGGAGCCCTACAATGAGCAGTTCTTC. The V and J genes are TRBV9 and TRBJ2-1; D possibly uses TRBD1 or TRBD2 (6 bases each). In germline, CDR1 is SGDLS, CDR2 YYNGEE. V gave up 4 bases and J gave up 2 bases, with 16 bases separating them. The CDR3 totals 16 residues.

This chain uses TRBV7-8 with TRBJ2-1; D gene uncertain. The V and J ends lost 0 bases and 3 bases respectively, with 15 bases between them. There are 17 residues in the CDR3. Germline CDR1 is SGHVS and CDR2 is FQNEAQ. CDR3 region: CASSLAISQLLYNEQFF. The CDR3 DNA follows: TGTGCCAGCAGCTTAGCTATCTCCCAGCTTCTCTACAATGAGCAGTTCTTC.

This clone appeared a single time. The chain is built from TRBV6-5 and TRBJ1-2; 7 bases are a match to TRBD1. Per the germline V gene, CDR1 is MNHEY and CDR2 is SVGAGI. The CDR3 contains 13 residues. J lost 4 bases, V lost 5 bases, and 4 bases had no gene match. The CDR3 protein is CASSQDRRYGYTF. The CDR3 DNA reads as TGTGCCAGCAGTCAGGACAGGCGCTATGGCTACACCTTC.

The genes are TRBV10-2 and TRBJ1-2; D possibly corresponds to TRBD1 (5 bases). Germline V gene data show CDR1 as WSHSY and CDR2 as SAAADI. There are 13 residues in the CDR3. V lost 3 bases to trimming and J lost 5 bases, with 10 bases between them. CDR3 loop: CASSEVGGYGYTF. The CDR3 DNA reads TGCGCCAGCAGTGAAGTCGGGGGATATGGCTACACCTTC.

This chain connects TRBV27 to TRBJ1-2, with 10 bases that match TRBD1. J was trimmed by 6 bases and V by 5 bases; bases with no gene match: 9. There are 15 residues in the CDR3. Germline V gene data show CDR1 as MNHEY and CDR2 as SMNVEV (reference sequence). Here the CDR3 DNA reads TGTGCCAGCAGTGTACAAGGGGACAGGGGAGATGGCTACACCTTC. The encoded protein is CASSVQGDRGDGYTF.

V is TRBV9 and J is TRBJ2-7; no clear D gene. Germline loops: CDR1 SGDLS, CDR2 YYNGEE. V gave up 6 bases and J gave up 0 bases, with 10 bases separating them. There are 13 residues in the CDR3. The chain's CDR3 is CASNSDNSYEQYF. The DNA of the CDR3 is TGTGCCAGCAACAGCGACAACTCCTACGAGCAGTACTTC.

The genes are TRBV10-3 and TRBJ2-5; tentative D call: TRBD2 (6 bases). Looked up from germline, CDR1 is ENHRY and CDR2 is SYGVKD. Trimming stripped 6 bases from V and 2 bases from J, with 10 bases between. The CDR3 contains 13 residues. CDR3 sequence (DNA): TGTGCCATCAGCACTGGGACTCAAGAGACCCAGTACTTC. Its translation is CAISTGTQETQYF.

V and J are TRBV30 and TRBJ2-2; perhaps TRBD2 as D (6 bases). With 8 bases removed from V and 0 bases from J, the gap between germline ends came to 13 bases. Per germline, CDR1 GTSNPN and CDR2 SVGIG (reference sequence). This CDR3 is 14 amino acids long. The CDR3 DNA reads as TGTGCCGGCGGGGTGGTCGCGAACACCGGGGAGCTGTTTTTT. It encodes CAGGVVANTGELFF.

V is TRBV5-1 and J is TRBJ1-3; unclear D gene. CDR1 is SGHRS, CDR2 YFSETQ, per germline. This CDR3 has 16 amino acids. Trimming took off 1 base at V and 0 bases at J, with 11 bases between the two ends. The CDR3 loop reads CASSLYGVRSGNTIYF. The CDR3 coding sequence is TGCGCCAGCAGCTTGTATGGCGTCCGCTCTGGAAACACCATATATTTT.

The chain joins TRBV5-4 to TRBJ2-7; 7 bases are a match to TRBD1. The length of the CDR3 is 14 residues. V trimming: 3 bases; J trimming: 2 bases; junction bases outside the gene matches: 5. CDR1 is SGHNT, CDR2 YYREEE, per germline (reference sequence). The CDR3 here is CASSWLDRTYEQYF. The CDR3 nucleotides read TGTGCCAGCAGCTGGTTGGACAGGACCTACGAGCAGTACTTC.

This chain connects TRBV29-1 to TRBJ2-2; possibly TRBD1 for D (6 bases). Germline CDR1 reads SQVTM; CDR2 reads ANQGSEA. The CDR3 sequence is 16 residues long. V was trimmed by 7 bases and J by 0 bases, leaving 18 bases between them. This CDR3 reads CSAQGQGLANTGELFF. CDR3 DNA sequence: TGCAGCGCCCAGGGGCAGGGCCTCGCGAACACCGGGGAGCTGTTTTTT.

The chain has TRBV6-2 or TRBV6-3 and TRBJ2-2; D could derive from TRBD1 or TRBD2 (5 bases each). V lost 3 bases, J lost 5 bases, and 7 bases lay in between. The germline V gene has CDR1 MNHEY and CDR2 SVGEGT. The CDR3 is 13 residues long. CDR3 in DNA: TGTGCCAGCAGTTATTGGGGGACCGGGGAGCTGTTTTTT. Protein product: CASSYWGTGELFF.

This chain's CDR3 is CASSFSGLTYRNEQFF. The CDR3 DNA sequence: TGTGCCAGCAGCTTCTCTGGACTGACGTACCGGAATGAGCAGTTCTTC. The genes are TRBV12-1 and TRBJ2-1; the table calls TRBD2, which could not be checked here. TRBV12-1 is designated a pseudogene. This CDR3 contains 16 residues.

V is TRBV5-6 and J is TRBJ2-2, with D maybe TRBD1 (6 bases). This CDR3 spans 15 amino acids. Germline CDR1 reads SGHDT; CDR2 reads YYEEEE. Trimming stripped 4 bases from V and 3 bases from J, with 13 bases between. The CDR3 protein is CASSKLDRDTGELFF. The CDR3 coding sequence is TGTGCCAGCAGCAAGTTGGACAGAGACACCGGGGAGCTGTTTTTT.

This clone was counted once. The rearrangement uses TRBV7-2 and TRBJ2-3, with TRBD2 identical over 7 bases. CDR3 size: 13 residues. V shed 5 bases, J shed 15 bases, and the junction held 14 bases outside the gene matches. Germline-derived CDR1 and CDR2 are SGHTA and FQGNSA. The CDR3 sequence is CASSLPTAGPTYF. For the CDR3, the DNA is TGTGCCAGCAGCCTCCCCACAGCGGGGCCCACATATTTT.

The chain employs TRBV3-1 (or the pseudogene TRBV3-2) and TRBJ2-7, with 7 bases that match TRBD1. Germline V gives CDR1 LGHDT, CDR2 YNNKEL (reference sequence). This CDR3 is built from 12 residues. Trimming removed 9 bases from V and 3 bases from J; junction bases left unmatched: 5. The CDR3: CARIPGGYEQYF. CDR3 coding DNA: TGTGCCAGAATACCAGGGGGCTACGAGCAGTACTTC.

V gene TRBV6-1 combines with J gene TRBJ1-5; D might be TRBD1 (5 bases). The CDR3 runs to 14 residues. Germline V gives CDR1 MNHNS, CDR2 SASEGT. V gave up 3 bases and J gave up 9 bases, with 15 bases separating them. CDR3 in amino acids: CASSDRDGLGPQHF. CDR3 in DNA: TGTGCCAGCAGTGATCGGGACGGCCTTGGGCCCCAGCATTTT.

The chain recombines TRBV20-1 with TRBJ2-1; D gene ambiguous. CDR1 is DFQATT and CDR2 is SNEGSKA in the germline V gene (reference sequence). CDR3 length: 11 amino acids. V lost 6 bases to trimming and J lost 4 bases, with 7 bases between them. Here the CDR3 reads CSAGQYNEQFF. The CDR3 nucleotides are TGCAGTGCGGGCCAATACAATGAGCAGTTCTTC.

CDR3 loop: CASSLTAGDLSYNEQFF. CDR3 coding DNA: TGTGCCAGCAGCCTTACAGCGGGGGATCTCTCCTACAATGAGCAGTTCTTC. The J gene is TRBJ2-1, the V gene TRBV2, with 8 bases fitting TRBD2. Trimming cost V 6 bases and J 0 bases; bases outside gene matches: 10. CDR3 length: 17 amino acids. Per germline, CDR1 SNHLY and CDR2 FYNNEI.

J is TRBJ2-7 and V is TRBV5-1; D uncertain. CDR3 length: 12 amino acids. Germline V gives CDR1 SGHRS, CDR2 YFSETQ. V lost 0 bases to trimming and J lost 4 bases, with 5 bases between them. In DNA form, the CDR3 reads TGCGCCAGCAGCTTGGACCGGTACGAGCAGTACTTC. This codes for CASSLDRYEQYF.

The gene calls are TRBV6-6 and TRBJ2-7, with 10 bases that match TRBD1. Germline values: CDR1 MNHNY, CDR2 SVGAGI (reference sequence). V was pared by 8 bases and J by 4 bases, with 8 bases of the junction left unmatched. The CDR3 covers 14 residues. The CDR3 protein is CASRGQGVVYEQYF. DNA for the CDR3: TGTGCCAGCCGAGGACAGGGGGTTGTATACGAGCAGTACTTC.